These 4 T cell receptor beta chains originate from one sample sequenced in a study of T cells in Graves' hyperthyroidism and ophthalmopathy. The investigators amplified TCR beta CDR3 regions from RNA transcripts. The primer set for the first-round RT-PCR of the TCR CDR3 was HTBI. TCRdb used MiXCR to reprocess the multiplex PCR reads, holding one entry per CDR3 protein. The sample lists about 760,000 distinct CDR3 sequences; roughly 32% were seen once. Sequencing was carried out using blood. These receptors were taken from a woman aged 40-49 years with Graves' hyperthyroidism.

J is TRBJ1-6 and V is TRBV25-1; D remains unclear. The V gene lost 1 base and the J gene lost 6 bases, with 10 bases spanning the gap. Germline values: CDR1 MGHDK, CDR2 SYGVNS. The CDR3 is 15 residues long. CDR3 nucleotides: TGTGCCAGCAGTGAATTTGGGCAGACTAATTCACCCCTCCACTTT. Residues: CASSEFGQTNSPLHF. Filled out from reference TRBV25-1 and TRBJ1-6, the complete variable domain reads EADIYQTPRYLVIGTGKKITLECSQTMGHDKMYWYQQDPGMELHLIHYSYGVNSTEKGDLSSESTVSRIRTEHFPLTLESARPSHTSQYLCASSEFGQTNSPLHFGNGTRLTVT.

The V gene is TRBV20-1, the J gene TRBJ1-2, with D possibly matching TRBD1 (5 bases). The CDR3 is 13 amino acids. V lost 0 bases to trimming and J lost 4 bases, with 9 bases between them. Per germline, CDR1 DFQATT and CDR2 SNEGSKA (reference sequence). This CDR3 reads CSARDSGLYGYTF. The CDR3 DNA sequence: TGCAGTGCTAGAGATTCGGGGCTCTATGGCTACACCTTC.

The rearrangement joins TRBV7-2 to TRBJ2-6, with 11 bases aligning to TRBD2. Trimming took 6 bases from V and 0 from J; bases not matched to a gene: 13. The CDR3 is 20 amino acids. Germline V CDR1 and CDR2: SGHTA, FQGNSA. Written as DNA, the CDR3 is TGTGCCAGCAGTTACCGACCGGGACTAGCGGCCGTCTCTGGGGCCAACGTCCTGACTTTC. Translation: CASSYRPGLAAVSGANVLTF.

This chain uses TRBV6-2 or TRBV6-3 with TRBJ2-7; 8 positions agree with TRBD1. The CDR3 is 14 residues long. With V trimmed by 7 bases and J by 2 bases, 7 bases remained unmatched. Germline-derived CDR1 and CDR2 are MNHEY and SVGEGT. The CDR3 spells CASNRGVPPYEQYF. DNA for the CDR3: TGTGCCAGCAACAGGGGGGTCCCGCCCTACGAGCAGTACTTC.